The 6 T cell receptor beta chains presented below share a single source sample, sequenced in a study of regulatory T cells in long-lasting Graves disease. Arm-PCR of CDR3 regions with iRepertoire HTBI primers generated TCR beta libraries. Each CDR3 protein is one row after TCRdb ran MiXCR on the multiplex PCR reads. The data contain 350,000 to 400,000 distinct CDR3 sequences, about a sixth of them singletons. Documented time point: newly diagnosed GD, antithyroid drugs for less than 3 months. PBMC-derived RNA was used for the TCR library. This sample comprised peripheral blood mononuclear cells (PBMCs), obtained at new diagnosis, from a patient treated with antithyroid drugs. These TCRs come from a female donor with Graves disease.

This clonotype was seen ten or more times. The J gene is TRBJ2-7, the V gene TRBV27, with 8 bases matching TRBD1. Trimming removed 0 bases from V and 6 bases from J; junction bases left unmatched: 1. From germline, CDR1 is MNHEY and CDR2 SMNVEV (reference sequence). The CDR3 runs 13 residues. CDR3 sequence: CASSLSGQAEQYF. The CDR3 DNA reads TGTGCCAGCAGTTTATCGGGACAGGCCGAGCAGTACTTC.

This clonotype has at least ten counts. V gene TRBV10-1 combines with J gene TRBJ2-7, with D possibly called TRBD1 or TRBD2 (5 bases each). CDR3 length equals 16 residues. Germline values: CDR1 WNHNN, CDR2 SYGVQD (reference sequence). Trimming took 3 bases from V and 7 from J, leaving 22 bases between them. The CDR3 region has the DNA TGCGCCAGCAGTGAACTGGCTGGCCGGGGCTACAGGGAGCAGTACTTC. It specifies CASSELAGRGYREQYF.

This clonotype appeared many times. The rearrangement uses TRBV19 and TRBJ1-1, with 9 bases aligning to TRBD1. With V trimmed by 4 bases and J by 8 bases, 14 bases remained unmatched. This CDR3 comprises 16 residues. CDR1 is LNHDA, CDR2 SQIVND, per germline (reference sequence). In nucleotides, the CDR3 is TGTGCCAGTAGTACCCCCATGGGACAGGGCGCAACCGAAGCTTTCTTT. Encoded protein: CASSTPMGQGATEAFF.

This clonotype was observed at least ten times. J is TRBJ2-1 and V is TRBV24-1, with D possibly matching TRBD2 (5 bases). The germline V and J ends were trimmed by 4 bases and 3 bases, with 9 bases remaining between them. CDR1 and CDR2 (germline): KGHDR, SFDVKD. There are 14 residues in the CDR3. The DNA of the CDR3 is TGTGCCACCAGTGAATCCCGGGACTACAATGAGCAGTTCTTC. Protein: CATSESRDYNEQFF.

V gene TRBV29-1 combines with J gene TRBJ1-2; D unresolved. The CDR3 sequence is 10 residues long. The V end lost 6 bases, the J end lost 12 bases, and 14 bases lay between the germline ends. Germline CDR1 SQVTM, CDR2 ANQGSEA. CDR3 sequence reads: CSVQGPIDTF. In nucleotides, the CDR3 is TGCAGCGTCCAAGGACCGATCGACACCTTC.

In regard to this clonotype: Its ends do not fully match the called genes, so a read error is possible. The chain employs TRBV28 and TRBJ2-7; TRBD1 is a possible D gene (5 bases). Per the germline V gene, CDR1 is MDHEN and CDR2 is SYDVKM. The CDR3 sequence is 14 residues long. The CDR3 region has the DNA TGTGCCAGCAGTTTAGATACAGGATTCTACGAGCAGCACTTC. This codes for CASSLDTGFYEQHF.